This T cell receptor (beta chain) was identified in a study of cytomegalovirus exposure and HLA in healthy donors. Study-wide points: Indistinguishable V segments such as TRBV6-2 and TRBV6-3 were excluded. It was only CMV serostatus that was available as immune exposure information.

The count of this clone is one. Its antigen is currently unknown. PCR was performed using 60 Vbeta and 13 Jbeta primers. Clones were sequenced by immunoSEQ multiplex PCR, and TCRdb holds only the in-frame ones, with some missing. The sample lists 120,000 to 150,000 clones; roughly 80% were seen once. CDR3 length: 19 residues. V lost 1 base to trimming and J lost 4 bases, with 23 bases between them. CDR1 is SGHVS, CDR2 FQNEAQ, per germline. The sequencing sample was made of PBMCs. The genes are TRBV7-8 and TRBJ1-3; no definite D call. This clonotype was sampled from a woman aged 25-40 years in good health and CMV-seronegative. Here the CDR3 reads CASSLGVFRNFLGGNTIYF. The CDR3 nucleotides read TGTGCCAGCAGCTTAGGAGTCTTTCGGAATTTTTTGGGCGGAAACACCATATATTTT.